The 9 T cell receptor beta chains reported below all come from one sample, sequenced in a study of identical twins. TCRdb recomputed calls from the 5' RACE reads with MiXCR, one row per CDR3 protein. The data show some 590,000 distinct CDR3 sequences, 7.5% to 10% seen once. In addition, the sample was reused for a study of yellow fever vaccine responses in identical twins.

The sequenced sample consisted of PBMCs. These receptors originate from a young woman in good health.

The chain couples TRBV12-3 or TRBV12-4 to TRBJ1-2; D call uncertain. The CDR3 is 13 residues long. With 5 bases removed from V and 7 bases from J, the gap between germline ends came to 14 bases. The CDR3 sequence is CASSGQPFLGYTF. The CDR3 nucleotides read TGTGCCAGCAGTGGGCAGCCTTTTCTTGGCTACACCTTC.

This chain connects TRBV28 to TRBJ2-7, with D unresolved. V was shortened by 5 bases and J by 6 bases, with 11 bases between the two germline ends. The CDR3 runs to 12 residues. Looked up from germline, CDR1 is MDHEN and CDR2 is SYDVKM. For the CDR3, the DNA is TGTGCCAGCAGTGCGGTTGGCGGCGAGCAGTACTTC. Amino acids: CASSAVGGEQYF.

The chain uses TRBV4-2 and TRBJ2-7, with 9 nucleotides matching TRBD2. J gave up 4 bases and V 4 bases, and 5 bases lay outside the gene matches. CDR1 LGHNA and CDR2 YNFKEQ come from the germline V gene. The CDR3 loop spans 14 amino acids. CDR3 in DNA: TGTGCCAGCAGCCGATTAGCGGGAGAATACGAGCAGTACTTC. This gives the protein CASSRLAGEYEQYF.

This chain uses TRBV7-2 with TRBJ2-4, with TRBD1 matching 9 bases. The CDR3 extends over 12 amino acids. Trimming cost V 5 bases and J 13 bases; bases outside gene matches: 6. Germline V lookup: CDR1 SGHTA, CDR2 FQGNSA. The CDR3: CASSPGQGSQYF. Here the CDR3 DNA reads TGTGCCAGCAGCCCTGGACAGGGGTCACAGTACTTC.

This clonotype was detected only a few times. This chain joins TRBV6-5 and TRBJ1-2, with unresolved D. The CDR3 is 13 amino acids. Germline values: CDR1 MNHEY, CDR2 SVGAGI. Trimming removed 0 bases at V and 8 bases at J, with 10 bases between. The CDR3 bases are TGTGCCAGCAGTTACTCAGGGATTTACGGCTACACCTTC. This translates into CASSYSGIYGYTF.

The rearrangement joins TRBV5-1 to TRBJ2-3; D gene unclear. CDR1 and CDR2 from the germline V gene are SGHRS and YFSETQ. The CDR3 length is 15 residues. V lost 0 bases to trimming and J lost 0 bases, with 8 bases between them. The CDR3 spells CASSLDSYSTDTQYF. The CDR3 coding sequence is TGCGCCAGCAGCTTGGACTCCTATAGCACAGATACGCAGTATTTT.

This clonotype was seen at least ten times. This rearrangement joins TRBV12-3 or TRBV12-4 to TRBJ2-2; the D gene is possibly TRBD2 (5 bases). Trimming took 3 bases from V and 2 from J, leaving 19 bases between them. This CDR3 region has 18 residues. CDR3 nucleotide sequence: TGTGCCAGCAGTTTCGGTGGTTTTTGGGAGACCAACACCGGGGAGCTGTTTTTT. Its translation: CASSFGGFWETNTGELFF.

The chain uses TRBV4-3 and TRBJ1-2, with a possible D match to TRBD1 (5 bases). CDR1 is LGHNA and CDR2 is YSLEER in the germline V gene. V lost 2 bases to trimming and J lost 6 bases, with 16 bases between them. This CDR3 spans 15 amino acids. CDR3 in DNA: TGCGCCAGCAGCCAAATGGGTCTGCCGGGGGATGGCTACACCTTC. This codes for CASSQMGLPGDGYTF.

This clonotype was observed a handful of times. The chain combines TRBV11-2 with TRBJ2-7; 8 bases match TRBD2. Germline CDR1 reads SGHAT; CDR2 reads FQNNGV. This CDR3 contains 15 residues. The ends lost 6 bases at V and 3 bases at J; junction bases unmatched: 10. The CDR3 is CASRGTGLGNYEQYF. The CDR3 bases are TGTGCCAGCAGGGGGACGGGACTAGGAAACTACGAGCAGTACTTC.